This entry lists 7 T cell receptor beta chains sequenced from one sample in a study of early T cells in non-severe SARS-CoV-2 infection. TCRdb itself ran the 5' RACE reads through MiXCR, one entry per CDR3 protein. Of approximately 46,000 distinct CDR3 sequences in the sample, 20% to 25% were seen once. This specimen was whole blood, taken at baseline. The source is an adult who was a healthcare worker with PCR-confirmed SARS-CoV-2 infection or an uninfected control (not recorded which).

There are a few counts of this clonotype. The chain joins TRBV2 to TRBJ2-7, with D perhaps TRBD1 or TRBD2 (5 bases each). CDR3 length equals 15 residues. The V end was cut by 0 bases, the J end by 2 bases, with 11 bases between. The germline CDR1 and CDR2 sequences are SNHLY and FYNNEI. CDR3 residues: CASSEAWDGPYEQYF. The DNA of the CDR3 is TGTGCCAGCAGTGAAGCGTGGGACGGCCCCTACGAGCAGTACTTC.

This clonotype has just one count. The J gene is TRBJ2-3, the V gene TRBV5-1; 16 nucleotides agree with TRBD2. The CDR3 is 16 amino acids. Germline CDR1 and CDR2: SGHRS and YFSETQ. V was pared by 4 bases and J by 4 bases, with 3 bases of the junction left unmatched. The CDR3 sequence is CASSVGTSGGADTQYF. CDR3 DNA: TGCGCCAGCAGCGTAGGGACTAGCGGGGGGGCAGATACGCAGTATTTT.

This clonotype was seen ten or more times. V usage is TRBV9 and J usage is TRBJ2-2; D call uncertain. CDR1 SGDLS and CDR2 YYNGEE come from the germline V gene. CDR3 length equals 13 residues. Trimming removed 3 bases at V and 0 bases at J, with 3 bases between. The CDR3 sequence is CASSETNTGELFF. The CDR3 nucleotides read TGTGCCAGCAGCGAAACGAACACCGGGGAGCTGTTTTTT.

The rearrangement joins TRBV7-2 to TRBJ2-7; 7 nucleotides match TRBD2. Germline lookup yields CDR1 SGHTA and CDR2 FQGNSA. Germline trimming cut 1 base from V and 9 bases from J; bases unmatched to any gene: 18. This CDR3 spans 17 amino acids. The CDR3 protein is CASSLELGGTTPSRQYF. As DNA, the CDR3 is TGTGCCAGCAGCTTAGAATTAGGCGGGACTACCCCCAGCCGGCAGTACTTC.

This clonotype appeared a few times. The chain is built from TRBV12-3 or TRBV12-4 and TRBJ2-5; D ambiguous. V shed 5 bases and J shed 7 bases, with 17 bases lying between them. This CDR3 region has 14 residues. CDR3 coding DNA: TGTGCCAGCAGTCCCAGGACCGCGCTGGGGACCCAGTACTTC. This encodes CASSPRTALGTQYF.

This clonotype was counted between two and nine times. V gene TRBV20-1 combines with J gene TRBJ2-7; 7 bases are shared with TRBD1. CDR3 length: 13 residues. J gave up 2 bases and V 3 bases, and 4 bases lay outside the gene matches. The germline V gene encodes CDR1 DFQATT and CDR2 SNEGSKA (reference sequence). CDR3 sequence reads: CSASSDRAYEQYF. CDR3 in DNA: TGCAGTGCTAGTTCCGACAGGGCCTACGAGCAGTACTTC.

In its sample, this clonotype was seen a few times. The chain is built from TRBV20-1 and TRBJ1-6, with D unresolved. CDR1 and CDR2 (germline): DFQATT, SNEGSKA (reference sequence). Trimming removed 3 bases at V and 7 bases at J, with 4 bases between. The CDR3 totals 11 residues. For the CDR3, the DNA is TGCAGTGCTAGGGGGAATTCACCCCTCCACTTT. It encodes CSARGNSPLHF.